This T cell receptor beta chain came from a study of regulatory T cells in long-lasting Graves disease. CDR3-region Arm-PCR and iRepertoire HTBI primers produced the TCR beta libraries. MiXCR, run by TCRdb on the multiplex PCR reads, gives a single entry per CDR3 protein. The sample consists of about 620,000 distinct CDR3 sequences, 16% of them appearing once. This clonotype occurred many times. Looked up from germline, CDR1 is SNHLY and CDR2 is FYNNEI. The CDR3 sequence is 12 residues long. Trimming removed 1 base at V and 14 bases at J, with 12 bases between. Time point described: newly diagnosed GD, antithyroid drugs for less than 3 months. PBMCs were the source of the RNA used for TCR sequencing. The sample was also reused in another study, on T cells in Graves' hyperthyroidism and ophthalmopathy. Per that study: First-round RT-PCR of the TCR CDR3 relied on the HTBI primer set. Within blood appeared most thyroid clonotypes that had expanded above 0.001.

This sequence was found in a woman under 40 with Graves disease. The sample was peripheral blood mononuclear cells (PBMCs), taken at new diagnosis, from a patient treated with antithyroid drugs. The V and J genes are TRBV2 and TRBJ1-5; D gene unclear. CDR3 in DNA: TGTGCCAGCAGTGAAGACACCGGGATTAAGCATTTT. It translates to CASSEDTGIKHF.